A single sample gave rise to the 8 T cell receptor beta chains below, sequenced in a study of CD8 T cells in Susac syndrome. Reverse transcription used about 0.45 to 1 ug RNA and random hexamers. TCRdb used MiXCR to reprocess the immunoSEQ multiplex PCR reads, holding one entry per CDR3 protein. The sample lists under 300,000 distinct CDR3 sequences, roughly 95% occurring once. The sequencing input was CD4+ T cells from PBMCs. The receptors come from a human donor with Susac syndrome.

V is TRBV9 and J is TRBJ2-7; 8 bases map to TRBD1. CDR1 is SGDLS, CDR2 YYNGEE, per germline. After removal of 4 bases from V and 3 bases from J, the junction contained 6 bases not matched to a gene. The CDR3 has 14 amino acids. The CDR3 here is CASSPRTGNYEQYF. For the CDR3, the DNA is TGTGCCAGCAGCCCTCGGACAGGGAACTACGAGCAGTACTTC.

The chain joins TRBV29-1 to TRBJ1-3, with D hard to call. Per the germline V gene, CDR1 is SQVTM and CDR2 is ANQGSEA. The CDR3 has 13 amino acids. Between the trimmed V and J ends, which lost 4 bases and 4 bases, there was a span of 11 bases. CDR3 sequence: CSVVPGIGNTIYF. The CDR3 nucleotides read TGCAGCGTTGTACCGGGGATCGGAAACACCATATATTTT.

V is TRBV3-1 and J is TRBJ2-4, with 11 bases matching TRBD1. Per germline, CDR1 LGHDT and CDR2 YNNKEL (reference sequence). With 5 bases clipped from V and 8 bases from J, the junction kept 8 bases outside the gene matches. The CDR3 loop spans 15 amino acids. The CDR3 is CASSYGTGGGDIQYF. The DNA for the CDR3 is TGTGCCAGCAGCTACGGGACAGGGGGTGGAGACATTCAGTACTTC. Full variable domain (remainder filled in from reference TRBV3-1 and TRBJ2-4): DTAVSQTPKYLVTQMGNDKSIKCEQNLGHDTMYWYKQDSKKFLKIMFSYNNKELIINETVPNRFSPKSPDKAHLNLHINSLELGDSAVYFCASSYGTGGGDIQYFGAGTRLSVL.

CDR3 amino acids: CAWSVWGDQPQHF. CDR3 in DNA: TGTGCCTGGAGTGTCTGGGGGGATCAGCCCCAGCATTTT. The chain recombines TRBV30 with TRBJ1-5; weak D call: TRBD1 (5 bases). There are 13 residues in the CDR3. Trimming removed 0 bases at V and 5 bases at J, with 8 bases between. The germline V gene encodes CDR1 GTSNPN and CDR2 SVGIG (reference sequence).

The chain recombines TRBV7-9 with TRBJ1-2; no reliable D call. V gave up 4 bases and J gave up 6 bases, with 12 bases separating them. The length of the CDR3 is 13 residues. CDR1 and CDR2 (germline): SEHNR, FQNEAQ (reference sequence). CDR3 nucleotides: TGTGCCAGCAGCTCCGACATGGGAAATGGCTACACCTTC. This sequence encodes CASSSDMGNGYTF. Drawing the rest from reference TRBV7-9 and TRBJ1-2, the complete variable domain is DTGVSQNPRHKITKRGQNVTFRCDPISEHNRLYWYRQTLGQGPEFLTYFQNEAQLEKSRLLSDRFSAERPKGSFSTLEIQRTEQGDSAMYLCASSSDMGNGYTFGSGTRLTVV.

V and J are TRBV4-1 and TRBJ2-2, with D possibly being TRBD2 (5 bases). V dropped 1 base and J dropped 0 bases, with 12 bases sitting between them. CDR1 is MGHRA and CDR2 is YSYEKL in the germline V gene. This CDR3 is built from 17 residues. CDR3 amino acids: CASSQVSGFANTGELFF. Here the CDR3 DNA reads TGCGCCAGCAGCCAAGTATCGGGATTCGCGAACACCGGGGAGCTGTTTTTT.

The chain is built from TRBV27 and TRBJ2-7, with D possibly TRBD1 on 5 matching bases. Trimming removed 2 bases from V and 0 bases from J, with 14 bases in between. Germline V lookup: CDR1 MNHEY, CDR2 SMNVEV (reference sequence). The CDR3 loop spans 16 amino acids. The CDR3 DNA reads TGTGCCAGCAGTTTAAATGTGGGGCGTAGCTCCTACGAGCAGTACTTC. Its protein is CASSLNVGRSSYEQYF.

This chain joins TRBV11-2 and TRBJ2-1; the match to TRBD1 covers 8 bases. V lost 5 bases and J lost 7; bases outside the gene matches: 1. Germline values: CDR1 SGHAT, CDR2 FQNNGV. The CDR3 is 12 amino acids. The CDR3 region is CASSRQGNEQFF. The CDR3 coding sequence is TGTGCCAGCAGCCGACAGGGGAATGAGCAGTTCTTC.